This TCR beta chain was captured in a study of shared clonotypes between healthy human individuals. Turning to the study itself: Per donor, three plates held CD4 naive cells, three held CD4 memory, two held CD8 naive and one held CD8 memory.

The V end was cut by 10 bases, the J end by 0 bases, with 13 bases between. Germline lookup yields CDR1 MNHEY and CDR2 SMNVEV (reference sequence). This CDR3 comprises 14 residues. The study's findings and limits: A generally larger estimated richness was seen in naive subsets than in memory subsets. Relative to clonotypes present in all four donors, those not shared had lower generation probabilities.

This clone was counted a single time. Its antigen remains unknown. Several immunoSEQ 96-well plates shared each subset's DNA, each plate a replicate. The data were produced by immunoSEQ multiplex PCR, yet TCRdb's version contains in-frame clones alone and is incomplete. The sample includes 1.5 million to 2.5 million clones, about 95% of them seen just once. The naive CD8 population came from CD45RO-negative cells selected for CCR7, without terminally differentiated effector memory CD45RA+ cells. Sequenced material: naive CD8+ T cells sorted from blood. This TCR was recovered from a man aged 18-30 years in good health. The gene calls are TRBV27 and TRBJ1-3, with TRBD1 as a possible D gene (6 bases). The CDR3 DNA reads TGTGCCACCAAAGAACAGGGCTCTGGAAACACCATATATTTT. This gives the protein CATKEQGSGNTIYF.